The 10 T cell receptor beta chains below all came from one sample that was sequenced in a study of blood T cell repertoires in COVID-19. Sequencing used immunoSEQ multiplex PCR; TCRdb keeps in-frame clones, though not all of them. The sample holds some 95,000 clones, about 85% seen once. Sequenced input: peripheral blood. Source of these receptors: a man between 65 and 85 years old with acute or convalescent COVID-19.

The rearrangement links TRBV6-6 to TRBJ1-2; possible D gene TRBD1, 5 bases. V lost 5 bases and J 12 bases, leaving 19 bases between the germline ends. Per germline, CDR1 MNHNY and CDR2 SVGAGI (reference sequence). This CDR3 is built from 13 residues. The CDR3: CASSTRQSPRNTF. The CDR3 DNA follows: TGTGCCAGCAGTACTCGACAGTCGCCGCGGAACACCTTC.

The V gene is TRBV5-8, the J gene TRBJ1-1; D possibly corresponds to TRBD1 (5 bases). Trimming pared 0 bases from V and 6 bases from J, leaving 9 bases between. This CDR3 is built from 13 residues. Germline V gene sequence: CDR1 SGHTS, CDR2 YDEGEE. CDR3 sequence (DNA): TGTGCCAGCAGCTTGGAAGGGGTGGCTGAAGCTTTCTTT. Its translation is CASSLEGVAEAFF.

CDR3 in amino acids: CASSDRTDREKLFF. CDR3 coding DNA: TGTGCCAGCAGTGATCGGACAGACAGGGAAAAACTGTTTTTT. The gene calls are TRBV6-4 and TRBJ1-4; tentative D call: TRBD1 (6 bases). The ends were cut back, 3 bases at V and 8 bases at J, with 13 bases in the middle. Germline lookup yields CDR1 MRHNA and CDR2 SNTAGT. The CDR3 spans 14 residues.

This chain connects TRBV19 to TRBJ2-7; 10 nucleotides match TRBD1. CDR3 length equals 15 residues. V was pared by 1 base and J by 3 bases, with 3 bases of the junction left unmatched. The germline gives CDR1 LNHDA, CDR2 SQIVND (reference sequence). The DNA for the CDR3 is TGTGCCAGTAGTATAGCGAGGGACAGGGGCTACGAGCAGTACTTC. Translation gives CASSIARDRGYEQYF.

The CDR3 region is CASSPGQNYGYTF. The DNA for the CDR3 is TGTGCCAGCAGCCCCGGACAGAACTATGGCTACACCTTC. The chain couples TRBV7-8 to TRBJ1-2; a weak D match, TRBD1 (6 bases). This CDR3 contains 13 residues. V lost 5 bases, J lost 2 bases, and 9 bases lay in between. Looked up from germline, CDR1 is SGHVS and CDR2 is FQNEAQ.

This clone was seen once. J is TRBJ1-4 and V is TRBV27; 12 nucleotides align to TRBD1. The CDR3 consists of 14 residues. The junction had 4 bases not matched to a gene; V was cut back by 7 bases and J by 7 bases. Germline V gene sequence: CDR1 MNHEY, CDR2 SMNVEV (reference sequence). The CDR3 nucleotides read TGTGCCAGCAAATTGGGACAGGGGGCTGAAAAACTGTTTTTT. It specifies CASKLGQGAEKLFF.

This clone turned up a few times. V is TRBV28 and J is TRBJ1-5; tentative D call: TRBD1 (5 bases). The germline V gene encodes CDR1 MDHEN and CDR2 SYDVKM. The CDR3 extends over 16 amino acids. V was pared by 7 bases and J by 6 bases, with 22 bases between. The CDR3: CASTHGGLPRSQPQHF. CDR3 nucleotides: TGTGCCAGCACCCATGGGGGACTGCCTAGAAGTCAGCCCCAGCATTTT.

The gene calls are TRBV10-1 and TRBJ2-2; D perhaps matches TRBD1 (6 bases). Germline values: CDR1 WNHNN, CDR2 SYGVQD (reference sequence). Between the trimmed V and J ends, which lost 4 bases and 0 bases, there was a span of 12 bases. The length of the CDR3 is 16 residues. In nucleotides, the CDR3 is TGCGCCAGCAGTGGCCTGACAGGTTCGAACACCGGGGAGCTGTTTTTT. The encoded protein is CASSGLTGSNTGELFF.

V usage is TRBV3-1 (or the pseudogene TRBV3-2) and J usage is TRBJ1-5, with a weak D call TRBD1 (5 bases). The CDR3 loop spans 15 amino acids. V was pared by 1 base and J by 3 bases, with 10 bases between. Germline-derived CDR1 and CDR2 are LGHDT and YNNKEL (reference sequence). CDR3 amino acids: CASSQGGGVNQPQHF. Here the CDR3 DNA reads TGTGCCAGCAGCCAAGGAGGAGGGGTCAATCAGCCCCAGCATTTT.

V is TRBV5-1 and J is TRBJ1-2, with 8 positions matching TRBD1. The germline V gene has CDR1 SGHRS and CDR2 YFSETQ. V shed 0 bases and J 4 bases; nucleotides not matched to a gene: 5. There are 15 residues in the CDR3. CDR3 DNA sequence: TGCGCCAGCAGCTTGGACGGACAGGGCCTCTATGGCTACACCTTC. Translating gives CASSLDGQGLYGYTF.